Detailed here is one T cell receptor beta chain. V was trimmed by 0 bases and J by 6 bases, leaving 9 bases between them. The germline V gene has CDR1 GTSNPN and CDR2 SVGIG (reference sequence). The length of the CDR3 is 14 residues. How the authors handled the data: Reference gene primer amplification gave estimated nucleated cell counts. Repertoires were generated with immunoSEQ multiplex PCR, while TCRdb's copy carries only in-frame clones and drops some. The DNA gave D and trimming, while V, J and clone size come from that table. Of 250,000 or so clones in the sample, 91% were seen once. This entry comes from a study of blood T cell repertoires in COVID-19. Study-level background: Acute and convalescent COVID-19 specimens originated in the United States, Italy and Spain.

Participants came from about 23 US areas, aged roughly 18 to 95 years. Clinical histories supplied by participants themselves formed the basis of cohort assignment. Material for sequencing was PBMCs or T cells enriched from blood (not recorded which). The receptor's source is a human donor in a cohort exposed to, infected with or recovered from COVID-19 (not recorded which). The donor label of this sample is uncertain. V gene TRBV30 combines with J gene TRBJ1-6; the D is unclear. The CDR3 sequence is CAWSVDTANSPLHF. CDR3 DNA sequence: TGTGCCTGGAGTGTAGACACAGCTAATTCACCCCTCCACTTT. Full variable domain (missing parts from reference TRBV30 and TRBJ1-6): SQTIHQWPATLVQPVGSPLSLECTVEGTSNPNLYWYRQAAGRGLQLLFYSVGIGQISSEVPQNLSASRPQDRQFILSSKKLLLSDSGFYLCAWSVDTANSPLHFGNGTRLTVT.